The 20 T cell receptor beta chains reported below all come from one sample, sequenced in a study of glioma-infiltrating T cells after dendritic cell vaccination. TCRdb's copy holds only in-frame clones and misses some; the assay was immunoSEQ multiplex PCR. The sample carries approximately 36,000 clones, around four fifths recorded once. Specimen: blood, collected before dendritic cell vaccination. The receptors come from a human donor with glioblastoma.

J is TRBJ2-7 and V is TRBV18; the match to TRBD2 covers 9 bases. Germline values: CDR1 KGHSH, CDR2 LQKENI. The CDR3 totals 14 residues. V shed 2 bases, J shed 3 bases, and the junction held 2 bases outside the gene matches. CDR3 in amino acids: CASSPSRGGYEQYF. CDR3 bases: TGTGCCAGCTCACCATCGCGGGGGGGCTACGAGCAGTACTTC.

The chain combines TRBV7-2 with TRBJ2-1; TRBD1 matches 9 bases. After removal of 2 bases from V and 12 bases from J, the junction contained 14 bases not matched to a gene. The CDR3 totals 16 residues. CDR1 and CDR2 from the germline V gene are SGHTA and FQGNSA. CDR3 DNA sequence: TGTGCCAGCAGCTTAAGGCGAGGCGGGACAGGGAACGTGCAGTTCTTC. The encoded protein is CASSLRRGGTGNVQFF.

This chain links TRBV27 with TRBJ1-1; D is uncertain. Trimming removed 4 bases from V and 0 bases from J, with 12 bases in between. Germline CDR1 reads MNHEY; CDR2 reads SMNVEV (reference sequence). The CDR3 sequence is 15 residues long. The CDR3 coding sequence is TGTGCCAGCAGTTCCCTCAGGAAAGTGAACACTGAAGCTTTCTTT. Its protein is CASSSLRKVNTEAFF.

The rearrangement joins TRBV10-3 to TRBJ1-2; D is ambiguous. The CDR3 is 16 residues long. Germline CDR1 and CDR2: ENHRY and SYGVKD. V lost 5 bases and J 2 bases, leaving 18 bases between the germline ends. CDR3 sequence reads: CAISQGYRSMNYGYTF. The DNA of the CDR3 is TGTGCCATCAGTCAAGGTTATCGGAGTATGAACTATGGCTACACCTTC.

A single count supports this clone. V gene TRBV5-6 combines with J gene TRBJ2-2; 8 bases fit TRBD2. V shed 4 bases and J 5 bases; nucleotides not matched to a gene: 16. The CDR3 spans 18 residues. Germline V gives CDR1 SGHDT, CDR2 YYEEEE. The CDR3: CASSSSGGGLHETGELFF. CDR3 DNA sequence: TGTGCCAGCAGCAGCTCGGGGGGGGGTCTTCATGAGACCGGGGAGCTGTTTTTT.

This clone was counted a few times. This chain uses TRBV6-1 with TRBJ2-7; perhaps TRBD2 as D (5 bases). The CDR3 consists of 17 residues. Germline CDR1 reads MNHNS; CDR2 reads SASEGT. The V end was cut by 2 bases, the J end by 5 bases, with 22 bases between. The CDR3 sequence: CASSEKWVGEIPHEQYF. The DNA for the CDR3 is TGTGCCAGCAGTGAAAAATGGGTCGGGGAGATCCCCCACGAGCAGTACTTC.

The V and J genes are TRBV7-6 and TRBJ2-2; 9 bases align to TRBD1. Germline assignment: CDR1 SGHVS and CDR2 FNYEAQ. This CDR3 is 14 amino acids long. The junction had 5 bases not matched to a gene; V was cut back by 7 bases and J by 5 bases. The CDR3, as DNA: TGTGCCAGCACCGCGACAGGGGGGACCGGGGAGCTGTTTTTT. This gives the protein CASTATGGTGELFF.

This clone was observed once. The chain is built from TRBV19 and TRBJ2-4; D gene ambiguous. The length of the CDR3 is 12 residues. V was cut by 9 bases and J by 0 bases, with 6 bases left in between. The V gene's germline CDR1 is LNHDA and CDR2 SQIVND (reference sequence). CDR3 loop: CASGGAKNIQYF. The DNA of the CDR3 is TGTGCCAGCGGCGGAGCCAAAAACATTCAGTACTTC.

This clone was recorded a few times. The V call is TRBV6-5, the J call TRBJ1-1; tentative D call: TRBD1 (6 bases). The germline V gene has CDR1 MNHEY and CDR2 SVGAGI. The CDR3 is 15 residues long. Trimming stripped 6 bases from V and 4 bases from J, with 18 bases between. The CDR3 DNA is TGTGCCAGCAGGCCCCCCCGGGGGGCCGTCACTGAAGCTTTCTTT. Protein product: CASRPPRGAVTEAFF.

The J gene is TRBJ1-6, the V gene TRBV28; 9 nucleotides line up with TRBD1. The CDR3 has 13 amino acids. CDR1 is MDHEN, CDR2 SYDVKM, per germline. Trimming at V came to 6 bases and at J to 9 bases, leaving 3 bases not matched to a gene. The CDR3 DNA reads TGTGCCAGCAGGGGGGACAGGGCTTCACCCCTCCACTTT. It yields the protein CASRGDRASPLHF.

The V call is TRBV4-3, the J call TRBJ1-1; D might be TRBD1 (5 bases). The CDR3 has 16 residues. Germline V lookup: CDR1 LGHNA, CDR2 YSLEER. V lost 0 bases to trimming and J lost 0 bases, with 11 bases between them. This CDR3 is CASSQETANLNTEAFF. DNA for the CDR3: TGCGCCAGCAGCCAAGAGACAGCAAATTTGAACACTGAAGCTTTCTTT.

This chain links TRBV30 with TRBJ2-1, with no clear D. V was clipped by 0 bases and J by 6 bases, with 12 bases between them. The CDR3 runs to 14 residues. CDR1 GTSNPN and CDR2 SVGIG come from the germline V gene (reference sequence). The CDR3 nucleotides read TGTGCCTGGAGTGTCGGTGGTAGCCTCAATGAGCAGTTCTTC. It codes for CAWSVGGSLNEQFF.

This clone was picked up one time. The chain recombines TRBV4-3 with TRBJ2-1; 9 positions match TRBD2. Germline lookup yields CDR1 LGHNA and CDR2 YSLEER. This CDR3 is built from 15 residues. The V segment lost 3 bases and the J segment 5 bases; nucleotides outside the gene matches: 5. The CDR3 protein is CASSQGLALNNEQFF. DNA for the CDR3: TGCGCCAGCAGCCAGGGACTAGCCCTCAACAATGAGCAGTTCTTC.

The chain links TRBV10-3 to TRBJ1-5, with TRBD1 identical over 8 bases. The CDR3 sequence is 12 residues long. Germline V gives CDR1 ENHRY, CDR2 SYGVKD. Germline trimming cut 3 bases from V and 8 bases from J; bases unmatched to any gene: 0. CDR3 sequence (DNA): TGTGCCATCAGTGAACAGGGGGAGCCCCAGCATTTT. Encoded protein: CAISEQGEPQHF.

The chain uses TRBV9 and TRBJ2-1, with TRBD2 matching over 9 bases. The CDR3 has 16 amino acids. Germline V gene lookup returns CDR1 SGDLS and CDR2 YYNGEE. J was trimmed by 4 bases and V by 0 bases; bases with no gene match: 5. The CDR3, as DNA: TGTGCCAGCAGCGTAGTAGGGCGGGGGGGTTACAATGAGCAGTTCTTC. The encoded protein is CASSVVGRGGYNEQFF. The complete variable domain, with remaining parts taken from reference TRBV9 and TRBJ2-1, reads DSGVTQTPKHLITATGQRVTLRCSPRSGDLSVYWYQQSLDQGLQFLIQYYNGEERAKGNILERFSAQQFPDLHSELNLSSLELGDSALYFCASSVVGRGGYNEQFFGPGTRLTVL.

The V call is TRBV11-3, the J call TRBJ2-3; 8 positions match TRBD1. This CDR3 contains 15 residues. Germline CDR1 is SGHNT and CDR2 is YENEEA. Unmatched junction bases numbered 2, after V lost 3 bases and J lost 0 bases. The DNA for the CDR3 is TGTGCCAGCAGCTTCAGACAGGGGAGCACAGATACGCAGTATTTT. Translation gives CASSFRQGSTDTQYF.

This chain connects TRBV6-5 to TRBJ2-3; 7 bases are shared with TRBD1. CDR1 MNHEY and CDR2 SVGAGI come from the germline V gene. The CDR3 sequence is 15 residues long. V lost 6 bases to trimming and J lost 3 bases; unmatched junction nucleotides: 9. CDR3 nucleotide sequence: TGTGCCAGCAGGACCCGGGACAGACGAACAGATACGCAGTATTTT. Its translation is CASRTRDRRTDTQYF.

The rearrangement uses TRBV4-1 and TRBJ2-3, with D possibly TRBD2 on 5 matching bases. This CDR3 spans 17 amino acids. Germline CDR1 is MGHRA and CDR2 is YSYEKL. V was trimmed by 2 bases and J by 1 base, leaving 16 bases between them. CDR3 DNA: TGCGCCAGCAGCCAAACCTCCCTCAGGCGGGGCACAGATACGCAGTATTTT. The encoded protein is CASSQTSLRRGTDTQYF.

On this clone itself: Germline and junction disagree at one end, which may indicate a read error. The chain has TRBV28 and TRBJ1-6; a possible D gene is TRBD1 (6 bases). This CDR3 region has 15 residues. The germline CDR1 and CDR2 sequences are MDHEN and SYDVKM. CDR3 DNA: TGTGCCAGCAGTTTACTTGGGACAAGGCCTTCACCCCTCTACTTT. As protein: CASSLLGTRPSPLYF.

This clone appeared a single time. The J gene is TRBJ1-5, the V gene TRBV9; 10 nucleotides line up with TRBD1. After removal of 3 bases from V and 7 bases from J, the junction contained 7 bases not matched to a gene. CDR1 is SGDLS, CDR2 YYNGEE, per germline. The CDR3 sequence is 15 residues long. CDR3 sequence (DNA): TGTGCCAGCAGCGCCAACGACAGGGGGCGGCAGCCCCAGCATTTT. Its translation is CASSANDRGRQPQHF. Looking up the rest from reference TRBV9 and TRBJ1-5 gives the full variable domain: DSGVTQTPKHLITATGQRVTLRCSPRSGDLSVYWYQQSLDQGLQFLIQYYNGEERAKGNILERFSAQQFPDLHSELNLSSLELGDSALYFCASSANDRGRQPQHFGDGTRLSIL.